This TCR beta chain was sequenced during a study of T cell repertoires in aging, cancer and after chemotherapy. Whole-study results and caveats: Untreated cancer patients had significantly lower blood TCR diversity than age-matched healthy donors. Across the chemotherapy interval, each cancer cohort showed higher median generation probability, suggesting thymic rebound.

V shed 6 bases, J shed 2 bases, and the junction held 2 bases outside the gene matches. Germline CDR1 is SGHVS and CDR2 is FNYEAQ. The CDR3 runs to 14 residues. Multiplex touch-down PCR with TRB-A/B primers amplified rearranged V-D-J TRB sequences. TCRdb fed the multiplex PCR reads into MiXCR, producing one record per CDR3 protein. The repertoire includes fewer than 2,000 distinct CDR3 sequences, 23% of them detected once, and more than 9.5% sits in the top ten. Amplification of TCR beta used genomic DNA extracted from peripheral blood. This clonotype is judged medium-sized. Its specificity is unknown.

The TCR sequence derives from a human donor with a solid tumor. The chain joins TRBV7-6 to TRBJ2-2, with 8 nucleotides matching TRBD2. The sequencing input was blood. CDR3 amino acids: CASRAGDNTGELFF. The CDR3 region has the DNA TGTGCCAGCAGAGCGGGGGATAACACCGGGGAGCTGTTTTTT.